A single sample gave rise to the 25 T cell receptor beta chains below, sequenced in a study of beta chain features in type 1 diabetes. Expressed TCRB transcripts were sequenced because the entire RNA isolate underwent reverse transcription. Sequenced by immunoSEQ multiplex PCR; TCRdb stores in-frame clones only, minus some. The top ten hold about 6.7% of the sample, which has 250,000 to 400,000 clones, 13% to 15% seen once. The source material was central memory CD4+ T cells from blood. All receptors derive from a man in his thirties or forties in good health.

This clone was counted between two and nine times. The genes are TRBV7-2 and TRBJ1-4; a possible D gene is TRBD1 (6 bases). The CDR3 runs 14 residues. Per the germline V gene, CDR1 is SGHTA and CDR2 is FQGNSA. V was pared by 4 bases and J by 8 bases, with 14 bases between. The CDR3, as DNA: TGTGCCAGCAGCTACAGGGAAGGGGGAGAAAAACTGTTTTTT. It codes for CASSYREGGEKLFF.

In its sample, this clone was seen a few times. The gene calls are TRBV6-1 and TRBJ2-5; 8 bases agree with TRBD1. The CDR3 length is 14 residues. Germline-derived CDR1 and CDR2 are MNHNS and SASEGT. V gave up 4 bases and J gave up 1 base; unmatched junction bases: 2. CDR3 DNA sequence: TGTGCCAGCAGTGTCGGACAGGGCCAAGAGACCCAGTACTTC. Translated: CASSVGQGQETQYF.

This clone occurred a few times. The CDR3 region has the DNA TGTGCCAGCAGCGCCGACACGGGTCTCGTTAATGAAAAACTGTTTTTT. Its protein is CASSADTGLVNEKLFF. This rearrangement joins TRBV7-8 to TRBJ1-4; no clear D gene. Trimming removed 5 bases at V and 4 bases at J, with 17 bases between. Germline V lookup: CDR1 SGHVS, CDR2 FQNEAQ. The CDR3 length is 16 residues.

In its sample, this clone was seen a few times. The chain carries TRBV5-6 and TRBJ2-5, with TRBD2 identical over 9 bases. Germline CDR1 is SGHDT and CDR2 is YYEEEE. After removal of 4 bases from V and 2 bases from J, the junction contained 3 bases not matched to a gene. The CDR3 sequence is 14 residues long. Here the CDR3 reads CASSRLAEQETQYF. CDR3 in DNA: TGTGCCAGCAGCCGACTAGCGGAGCAAGAGACCCAGTACTTC.

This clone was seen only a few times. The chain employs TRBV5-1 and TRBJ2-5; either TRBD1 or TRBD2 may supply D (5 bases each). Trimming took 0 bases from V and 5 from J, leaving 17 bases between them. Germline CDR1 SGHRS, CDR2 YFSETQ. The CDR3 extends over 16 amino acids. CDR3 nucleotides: TGCGCCAGCAGCTTGGGAGTAGTGAGGGGATCGGAGACCCAGTACTTC. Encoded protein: CASSLGVVRGSETQYF.

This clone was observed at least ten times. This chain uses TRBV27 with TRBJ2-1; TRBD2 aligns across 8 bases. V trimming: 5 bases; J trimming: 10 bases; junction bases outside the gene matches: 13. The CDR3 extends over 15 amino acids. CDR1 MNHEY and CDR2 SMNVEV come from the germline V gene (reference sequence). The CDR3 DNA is TGTGCCAGCAGTCCCTTACAAGCGGGAGTACTGGAGCAGTTCTTC. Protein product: CASSPLQAGVLEQFF.

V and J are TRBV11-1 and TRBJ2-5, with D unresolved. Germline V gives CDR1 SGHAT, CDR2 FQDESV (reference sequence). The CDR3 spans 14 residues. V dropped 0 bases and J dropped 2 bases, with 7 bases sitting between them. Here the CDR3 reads CASSLAAFQETQYF. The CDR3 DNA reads TGTGCCAGCAGCTTAGCGGCATTTCAAGAGACCCAGTACTTC.

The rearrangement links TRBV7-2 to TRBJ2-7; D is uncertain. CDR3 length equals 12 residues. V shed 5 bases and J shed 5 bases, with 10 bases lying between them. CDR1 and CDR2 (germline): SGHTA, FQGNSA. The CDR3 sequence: CASSLLGNEQYF. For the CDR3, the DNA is TGTGCCAGCAGCCTCCTCGGAAACGAGCAGTACTTC. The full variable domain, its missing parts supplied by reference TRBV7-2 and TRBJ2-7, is GAGVSQSPSNKVTEKGKDVELRCDPISGHTALYWYRQSLGQGLEFLIYFQGNSAPDKSGLPSDRFSAERTGGSVSTLTIQRTQQEDSAVYLCASSLLGNEQYFGPGTRLTVT.

Here the CDR3 DNA reads TGTGCCAGCAGAAAGTCAGGGACTAGCGGGGAGACCCAGTACTTC. Translated: CASRKSGTSGETQYF. This chain joins TRBV6-1 and TRBJ2-5, with 12 bases identical to TRBD2. CDR3 length: 15 amino acids. Germline CDR1 MNHNS, CDR2 SASEGT. The V and J ends lost 6 bases and 5 bases, in that order; junction bases with no gene match: 7.

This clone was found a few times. CDR3 coding DNA: TGTGCCAGCAGTCCGAAGGGGACGGAGACCCAGTACTTC. It specifies CASSPKGTETQYF. V and J are TRBV6-5 and TRBJ2-5; D tentatively reads TRBD1 or TRBD2 (5 bases each). This CDR3 comprises 13 residues. Trimming left V 5 bases short and J 5 bases short, with 12 bases between. The germline gives CDR1 MNHEY, CDR2 SVGAGI.

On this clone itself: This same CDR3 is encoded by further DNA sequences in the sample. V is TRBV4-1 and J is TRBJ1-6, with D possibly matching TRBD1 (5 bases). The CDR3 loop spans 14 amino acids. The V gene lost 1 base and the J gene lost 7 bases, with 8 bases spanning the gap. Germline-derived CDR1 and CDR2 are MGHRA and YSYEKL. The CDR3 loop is CASSQGQSNSPLHF. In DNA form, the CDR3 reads TGCGCCAGCAGCCAAGGACAGAGCAATTCACCCCTCCACTTT.

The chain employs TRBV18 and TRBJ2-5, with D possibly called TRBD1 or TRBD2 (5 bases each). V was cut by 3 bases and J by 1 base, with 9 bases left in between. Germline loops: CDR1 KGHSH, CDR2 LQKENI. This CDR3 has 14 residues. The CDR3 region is CASSPGTFQETQYF. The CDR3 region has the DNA TGTGCCAGCTCACCCGGGACCTTCCAAGAGACCCAGTACTTC.

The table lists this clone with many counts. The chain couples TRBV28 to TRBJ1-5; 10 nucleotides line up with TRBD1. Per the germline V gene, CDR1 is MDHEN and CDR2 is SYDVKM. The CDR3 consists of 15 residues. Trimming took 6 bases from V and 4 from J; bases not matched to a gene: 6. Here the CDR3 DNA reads TGTGCCAGCAGGGGGGACAGGGGACGTAATCAGCCCCAGCATTTT. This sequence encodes CASRGDRGRNQPQHF. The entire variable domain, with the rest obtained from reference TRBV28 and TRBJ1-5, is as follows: DVKVTQSSRYLVKRTGEKVFLECVQDMDHENMFWYRQDPGLGLRLIYFSYDVKMKEKGDIPEGYSVSREKKERFSLILESASTNQTSMYLCASRGDRGRNQPQHFGDGTRLSIL.

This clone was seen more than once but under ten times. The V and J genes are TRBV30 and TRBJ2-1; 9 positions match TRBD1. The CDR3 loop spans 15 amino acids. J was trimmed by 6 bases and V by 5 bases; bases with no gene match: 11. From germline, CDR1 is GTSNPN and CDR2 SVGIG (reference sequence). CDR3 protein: CAWAPHWTGVNEQFF. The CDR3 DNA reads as TGTGCCTGGGCCCCTCACTGGACAGGGGTCAATGAGCAGTTCTTC.

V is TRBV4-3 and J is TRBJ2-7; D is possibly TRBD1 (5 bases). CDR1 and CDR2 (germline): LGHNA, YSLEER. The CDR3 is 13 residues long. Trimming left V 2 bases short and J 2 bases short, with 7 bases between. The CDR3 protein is CASSQTGTYEQYF. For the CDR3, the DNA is TGCGCCAGCAGCCAAACAGGAACCTACGAGCAGTACTTC.

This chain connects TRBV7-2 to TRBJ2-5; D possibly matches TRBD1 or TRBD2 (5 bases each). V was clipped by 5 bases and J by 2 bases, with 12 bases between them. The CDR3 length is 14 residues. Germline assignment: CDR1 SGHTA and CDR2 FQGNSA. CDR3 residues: CASSRSWGQETQYF. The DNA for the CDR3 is TGTGCCAGCAGCCGAAGTTGGGGGCAAGAGACCCAGTACTTC.

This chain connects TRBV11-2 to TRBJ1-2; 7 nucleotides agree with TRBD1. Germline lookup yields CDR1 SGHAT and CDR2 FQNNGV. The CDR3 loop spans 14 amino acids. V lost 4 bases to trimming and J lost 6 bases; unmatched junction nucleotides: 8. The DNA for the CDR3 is TGTGCCAGCAGCTCAGGGGGAGGTGGGCATGGCTACACCTTC. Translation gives CASSSGGGGHGYTF.

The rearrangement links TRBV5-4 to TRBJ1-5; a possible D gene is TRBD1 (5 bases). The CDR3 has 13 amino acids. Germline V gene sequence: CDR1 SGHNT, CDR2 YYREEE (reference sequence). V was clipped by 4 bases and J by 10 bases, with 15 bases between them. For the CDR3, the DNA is TGTGCCAGCAGCCCAAGGGGTGGGAATCCCCAGCATTTT. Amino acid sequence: CASSPRGGNPQHF.

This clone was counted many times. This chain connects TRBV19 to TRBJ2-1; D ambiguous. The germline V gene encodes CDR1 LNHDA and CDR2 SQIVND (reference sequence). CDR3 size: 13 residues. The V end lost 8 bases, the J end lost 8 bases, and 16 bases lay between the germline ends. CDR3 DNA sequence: TGTGCCAGTCGTTGGGCTAGTGTTGATGAGCAGTTCTTC. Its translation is CASRWASVDEQFF.

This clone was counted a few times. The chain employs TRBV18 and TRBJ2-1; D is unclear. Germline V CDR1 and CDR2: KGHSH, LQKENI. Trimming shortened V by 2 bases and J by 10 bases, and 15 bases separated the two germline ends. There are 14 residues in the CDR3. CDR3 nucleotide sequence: TGTGCCAGCTCACCATCGGGCAGCGTGGGGGAGCAGTTCTTC. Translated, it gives CASSPSGSVGEQFF.

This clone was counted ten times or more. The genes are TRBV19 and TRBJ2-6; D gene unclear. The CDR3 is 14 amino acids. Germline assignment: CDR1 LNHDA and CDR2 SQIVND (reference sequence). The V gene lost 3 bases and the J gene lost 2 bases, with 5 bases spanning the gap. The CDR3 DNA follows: TGTGCCAGTAGTATCCTGGCTGGGGCCAACGTCCTGACTTTC. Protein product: CASSILAGANVLTF.

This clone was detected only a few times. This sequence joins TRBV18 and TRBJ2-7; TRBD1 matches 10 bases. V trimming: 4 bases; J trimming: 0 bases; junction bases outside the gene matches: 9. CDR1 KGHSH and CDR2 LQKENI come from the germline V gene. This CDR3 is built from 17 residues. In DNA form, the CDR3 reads TGTGCCAGCTCACTTCAGCCGGACAGGGGGAACTCCTACGAGCAGTACGTC. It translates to CASSLQPDRGNSYEQYV.

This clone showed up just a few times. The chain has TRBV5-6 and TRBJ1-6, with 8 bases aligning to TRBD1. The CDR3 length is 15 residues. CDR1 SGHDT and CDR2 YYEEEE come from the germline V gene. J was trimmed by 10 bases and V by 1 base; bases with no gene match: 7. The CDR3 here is CASSLLGTGGSPLHF. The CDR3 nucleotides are TGTGCCAGCAGCTTGTTGGGGACAGGAGGCTCACCCCTCCACTTT.

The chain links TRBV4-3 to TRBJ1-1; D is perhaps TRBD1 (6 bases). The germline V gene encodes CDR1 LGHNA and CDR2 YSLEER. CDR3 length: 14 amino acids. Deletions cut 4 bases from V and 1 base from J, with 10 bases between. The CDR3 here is CASSPRGWNTEAFF. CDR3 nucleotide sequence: TGCGCCAGCAGCCCAAGGGGGTGGAACACTGAAGCTTTCTTT.

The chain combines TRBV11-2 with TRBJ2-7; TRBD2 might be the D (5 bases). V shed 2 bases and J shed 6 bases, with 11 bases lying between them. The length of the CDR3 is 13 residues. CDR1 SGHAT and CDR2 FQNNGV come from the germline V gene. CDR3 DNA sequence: TGTGCCAGCAGCTTATTTATTGAGGGCGAGCAGTACTTC. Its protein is CASSLFIEGEQYF.